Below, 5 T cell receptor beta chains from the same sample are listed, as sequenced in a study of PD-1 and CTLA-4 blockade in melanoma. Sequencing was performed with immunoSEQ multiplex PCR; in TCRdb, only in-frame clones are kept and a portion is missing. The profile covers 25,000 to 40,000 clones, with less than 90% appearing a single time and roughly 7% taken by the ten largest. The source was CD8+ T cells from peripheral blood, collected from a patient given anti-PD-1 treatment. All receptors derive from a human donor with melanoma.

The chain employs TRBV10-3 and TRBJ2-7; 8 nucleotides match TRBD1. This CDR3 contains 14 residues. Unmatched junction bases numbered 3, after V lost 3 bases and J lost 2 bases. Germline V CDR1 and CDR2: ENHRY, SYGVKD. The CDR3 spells CAISEGDRPYEQYF. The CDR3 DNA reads TGTGCCATCAGTGAAGGGGACAGGCCCTACGAGCAGTACTTC.

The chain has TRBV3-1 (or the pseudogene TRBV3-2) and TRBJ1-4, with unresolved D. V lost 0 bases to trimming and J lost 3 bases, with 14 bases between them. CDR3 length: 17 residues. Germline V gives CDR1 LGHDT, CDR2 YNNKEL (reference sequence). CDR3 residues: CASSQEREESANEKLFF. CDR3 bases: TGTGCCAGCAGCCAAGAGAGGGAAGAATCAGCTAATGAAAAACTGTTTTTT.

The CDR3 DNA sequence: TGTGCCACCTCCGGGACAGGGGGATACGAGCAGTACTTC. Its translation: CATSGTGGYEQYF. V usage is TRBV24-1 and J usage is TRBJ2-7; 11 nucleotides agree with TRBD1. With 9 bases clipped from V and 4 bases from J, the junction kept 4 bases outside the gene matches. The CDR3 has 13 residues. Germline V gives CDR1 KGHDR, CDR2 SFDVKD.

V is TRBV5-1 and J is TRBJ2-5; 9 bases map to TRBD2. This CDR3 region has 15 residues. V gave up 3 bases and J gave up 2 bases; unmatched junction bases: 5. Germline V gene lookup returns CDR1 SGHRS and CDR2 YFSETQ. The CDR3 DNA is TGCGCCAGCAGCTATGCGGGGGGGCTACAAGAGACCCAGTACTTC. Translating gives CASSYAGGLQETQYF.

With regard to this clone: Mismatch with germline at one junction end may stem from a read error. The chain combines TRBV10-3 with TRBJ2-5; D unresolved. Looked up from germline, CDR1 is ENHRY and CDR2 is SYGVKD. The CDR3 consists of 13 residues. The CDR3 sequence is CAISESSTGPFNF. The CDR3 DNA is TGTGCCATCAGTGAGTCAAGTACGGGCCCCTTTAACTTC.